These 13 T cell receptor beta chains share one sample of origin, sequenced in a study of blood T cell repertoires in COVID-19. Some clones are missing from TCRdb's copy, which holds only in-frame ones; the method was immunoSEQ multiplex PCR. Among 250,000 to 400,000 clones listed, approximately 88% were seen once. The specimen was peripheral blood. The receptors originated from a woman aged 25 to 39 with COVID-19, enrolled during active disease.

The chain employs TRBV11-3 and TRBJ2-7, with 10 bases aligning to TRBD2. Trimming at V came to 0 bases and at J to 10 bases, leaving 3 bases not matched to a gene. From germline, CDR1 is SGHNT and CDR2 YENEEA. CDR3 length: 13 residues. As DNA, the CDR3 is TGTGCCAGCAGCTTAGAGGAGCGGGGGGGCCAGTACTTC. Translating gives CASSLEERGGQYF.

This clone appeared once. The V call is TRBV3-1 (or the pseudogene TRBV3-2), the J call TRBJ2-3; no reliable D call. The CDR3 contains 14 residues. CDR1 and CDR2 from the germline V gene are LGHDT and YNNKEL (reference sequence). The V gene lost 7 bases and the J gene lost 4 bases, with 15 bases spanning the gap. CDR3 nucleotide sequence: TGTGCCAGCACCTTATCTGATGAGGCAGATACGCAGTATTTT. Its translation is CASTLSDEADTQYF.

The genes are TRBV11-3 and TRBJ2-7, with 8 positions matching TRBD1. The J segment lost 0 bases and the V segment lost 1 base, leaving 11 bases of the junction unmatched. Germline loops: CDR1 SGHNT, CDR2 YENEEA. The CDR3 is 18 amino acids. This CDR3 reads CASSLATRPGQVSYEQYV. The CDR3 DNA follows: TGTGCCAGCAGCTTAGCGACCAGACCGGGACAGGTCTCCTACGAGCAGTACGTC.

The chain links TRBV3-1 (or the pseudogene TRBV3-2) to TRBJ1-4; D is possibly TRBD1 (6 bases). The CDR3 sequence is 17 residues long. Between the trimmed V and J ends, which lost 0 bases and 7 bases, there was a span of 18 bases. Germline CDR1 and CDR2: LGHDT and YNNKEL (reference sequence). The CDR3 sequence: CASSQDRGGGRGEKLFF. DNA for the CDR3: TGTGCCAGCAGCCAAGATCGGGGAGGGGGAAGGGGTGAAAAACTGTTTTTT.

The table lists this clone with a few counts. The rearrangement uses TRBV27 and TRBJ1-6; TRBD1 agrees at 8 bases. The CDR3 is 14 amino acids. Trimming at V came to 6 bases and at J to 9 bases, leaving 7 bases not matched to a gene. Germline CDR1 MNHEY, CDR2 SMNVEV (reference sequence). In DNA, the CDR3 is TGTGCCAGCAGCCCACAGGGGGAGTCTTCACCCCTCCACTTT. Translating it yields CASSPQGESSPLHF.

This clone has a single count. The gene calls are TRBV4-3 and TRBJ1-1; 9 bases line up with TRBD1. There are 16 residues in the CDR3. The germline CDR1 and CDR2 sequences are LGHNA and YSLEER. V gave up 0 bases and J gave up 6 bases; unmatched junction bases: 8. In nucleotides, the CDR3 is TGCGCCAGCAGCCAAGATATAACAGGGGGCAGTGCTGAAGCTTTCTTT. It codes for CASSQDITGGSAEAFF.

The V call is TRBV5-8, the J call TRBJ2-5; D perhaps matches TRBD1 (5 bases). Trimming removed 2 bases at V and 5 bases at J, with 16 bases between. Germline lookup yields CDR1 SGHTS and CDR2 YDEGEE. The CDR3 has 15 residues. The CDR3 DNA reads as TGTGCCAGCAGCTTTGGGCAGGGAAGTGGGGAGACCCAGTACTTC. This gives the protein CASSFGQGSGETQYF.

The rearrangement uses TRBV5-1 and TRBJ2-7; D is perhaps TRBD1 (6 bases). Germline CDR1 is SGHRS and CDR2 is YFSETQ. Trimming took off 1 base at V and 6 bases at J, with 8 bases between the two ends. The CDR3 is 12 residues long. The CDR3 protein is CASSLWGPEQYV. In nucleotides, the CDR3 is TGCGCCAGCAGCTTGTGGGGGCCCGAGCAGTACGTC.

The chain combines TRBV14 with TRBJ1-1, with 7 bases lining up with TRBD1. The CDR3 is 16 residues long. From germline, CDR1 is SGHDN and CDR2 FVKESK. The V and J ends lost 5 bases and 0 bases, in that order; junction bases with no gene match: 9. The CDR3 region is CASSKSPTGMNTEAFF. CDR3 DNA sequence: TGTGCCAGCAGCAAAAGCCCGACAGGGATGAACACTGAAGCTTTCTTT.

The chain joins TRBV15 to TRBJ1-3, with D unresolved. V lost 0 bases and J 7 bases, leaving 13 bases between the germline ends. CDR1 LNHNV and CDR2 YYDKDF come from the germline V gene (reference sequence). The CDR3 totals 15 residues. CDR3 amino acids: CATSRESPRSNTIYF. DNA for the CDR3: TGTGCCACCAGCAGAGAGTCGCCCCGGAGTAACACCATATATTTT. The full variable domain, in which reference TRBV15 and TRBJ1-3 provide the parts outside the CDR3, is DAMVIQNPRYQVTQFGKPVTLSCSQTLNHNVMYWYQQKSSQAPKLLFHYYDKDFNNEADTPDNFQSRRPNTSFCFLDIRSPGLGDTAMYLCATSRESPRSNTIYFGEGSWLTVV.

The rearrangement joins TRBV28 to TRBJ2-7, with TRBD2 as a possible D gene (6 bases). Germline assignment: CDR1 MDHEN and CDR2 SYDVKM. The CDR3 has 13 residues. This chain's CDR3 is CASSAHFGTTSAV. For the CDR3, the DNA is TGTGCCAGCAGTGCTCATTTTGGGACGACTAGTGCCGTC.

This clone was seen only once. This same CDR3 is encoded by further DNA sequences in the sample. The chain couples TRBV19 to TRBJ2-3, with 7 bases fitting TRBD2. Germline V CDR1 and CDR2: LNHDA, SQIVND (reference sequence). The V gene end was trimmed by 1 base and the J gene end by 3 bases; junction bases not matched to a gene: 1. CDR3 size: 14 residues. CDR3 nucleotides: TGTGCCAGTAGTATAGGGGGGGGGACAGATACGCAGTATTTT. Its protein product is CASSIGGGTDTQYF.

This chain links TRBV19 with TRBJ2-3; maybe TRBD2 (7 bases). Germline V gives CDR1 LNHDA, CDR2 SQIVND (reference sequence). The V end was cut by 4 bases, the J end by 0 bases, with 17 bases between. This CDR3 contains 17 residues. In DNA, the CDR3 is TGTGCCAGTAGTAGAGGGGGGGCCGAGTCGAGCACAGATACGCAGTATTTT. It yields the protein CASSRGGAESSTDTQYF.